This T cell receptor beta chain was found in a study of PD-1 blockade in mismatch repair-deficient tumors. Study background: All were previously treated, progressing patients with about a dozen mismatch repair-deficient cancer types.

Assay: immunoSEQ multiplex PCR; the TCRdb copy retains only in-frame clones and omits some. The sample yields 30,000 to 40,000 clones, around 80% seen once. A note on this clone: The antigen is unknown.

Study-level results: After pembrolizumab, tumor-resident clones rose rapidly, then generally contracted before radiologic responses.

All patients were mismatch repair deficient, assessed by either PCR or immunohistochemistry. A few pembrolizumab responders had their TCRs sequenced. Between the trimmed V and J ends, which lost 5 bases and 1 base, there was a span of 14 bases. The CDR3 consists of 15 residues. Looked up from germline, CDR1 is SGHKS and CDR2 is YYEKEE (reference sequence). The sequence was collected from an adult with mismatch repair-deficient cancer. The chain joins TRBV5-5 to TRBJ2-3; tentatively, D is TRBD2 (5 bases). The sequences come from PBMCs, collected less than 7 weeks after starting pembrolizumab. DNA for the CDR3: TGTGCCAGCAGACTCCACAAGGGAGGCACAGATACGCAGTATTTT. Its translation: CASRLHKGGTDTQYF.